This entry lists 16 T cell receptor beta chains sequenced from one sample in a study of OX40 agonist ivuxolimab in advanced cancers. Only in-frame clones appear in the TCRdb table, and some are missing; sequencing was by immunoSEQ multiplex PCR. The repertoire has fewer than 80,000 clones, 85% of them found once; the top ten carry 0.66%. Sequenced here: CD4+ or CD8+ T cells sorted from blood, sampled in a trial of the OX40 agonist ivuxolimab. The receptors originated from an adult with an advanced solid tumor such as melanoma, head and neck, liver or kidney cancer.

The V and J genes are TRBV6-5 and TRBJ1-6; 7 bases are shared with TRBD1. The CDR3 length is 15 residues. V lost 6 bases, J lost 3 bases, and 5 bases stayed unmatched. Germline CDR1 and CDR2: MNHEY and SVGAGI. CDR3 sequence (DNA): TGTGCCAGCAGACAGGGGCAAGGCTATAATTCACCCCTCCACTTT. This sequence encodes CASRQGQGYNSPLHF.

The rearrangement uses TRBV2 and TRBJ2-3; D not certain. This CDR3 region has 18 residues. Trimming left V 0 bases short and J 2 bases short, with 18 bases between. Germline values: CDR1 SNHLY, CDR2 FYNNEI. CDR3 bases: TGTGCCAGCAGTGAAGCGCTTCGTGGTAGCAGAACCACAGATACGCAGTATTTT. The encoded protein is CASSEALRGSRTTDTQYF.

The chain joins TRBV7-2 to TRBJ1-5; 9 nucleotides agree with TRBD1. V dropped 4 bases and J dropped 5; count of bases not matched to a gene: 3. The CDR3 covers 14 residues. Germline V gene data show CDR1 as SGHTA and CDR2 as FQGNSA. The CDR3 sequence: CASSSTGGDQPQHF. The CDR3 DNA sequence: TGTGCCAGCAGCTCAACAGGGGGCGATCAGCCCCAGCATTTT.

The chain joins TRBV30 to TRBJ1-6; TRBD1 agrees at 7 bases. The CDR3 is 13 residues long. Germline-derived CDR1 and CDR2 are GTSNPN and SVGIG (reference sequence). V was pared by 2 bases and J by 6 bases, with 1 base of the junction left unmatched. CDR3 nucleotide sequence: TGTGCCTGGAGTCGACAGGGTAATTCACCCCTCCACTTT. The encoded protein is CAWSRQGNSPLHF.

The gene calls are TRBV7-2 and TRBJ2-3; tentative D call: TRBD1 (6 bases). Germline V CDR1 and CDR2: SGHTA, FQGNSA. This CDR3 comprises 13 residues. V was shortened by 3 bases and J by 6 bases, with 10 bases between the two germline ends. The DNA for the CDR3 is TGTGCCAGCAGCTTCGCCCAGGGGGATACGCAGTATTTT. It is translated as CASSFAQGDTQYF.

CDR3 loop: CASSRVPYEQYF. The CDR3 DNA is TGTGCCAGCAGTAGGGTTCCATACGAGCAGTACTTC. V usage is TRBV27 and J usage is TRBJ2-7; D gene uncertain. CDR3 length: 12 amino acids. The germline gives CDR1 MNHEY, CDR2 SMNVEV (reference sequence). Trimming took 5 bases from V and 4 from J, leaving 9 bases between them.

The rearrangement uses TRBV6-1 and TRBJ1-5; tentatively, D is TRBD1 (6 bases). The V gene's germline CDR1 is MNHNS and CDR2 SASEGT. The CDR3 contains 15 residues. Trimming left V 6 bases short and J 1 base short, with 13 bases between. The CDR3 here is CASREIRGSNQPQHF. The DNA for the CDR3 is TGTGCCAGCAGAGAGATTAGGGGGAGCAATCAGCCCCAGCATTTT.

The V gene is TRBV12-5, the J gene TRBJ2-3; tentatively, D is TRBD1 (5 bases). The CDR3 is 15 residues long. Per the germline V gene, CDR1 is LGHNT and CDR2 is FRNRAP. The V gene lost 7 bases and the J gene lost 2 bases, with 16 bases spanning the gap. CDR3 region: CASVTQGTFTDTQYF. The CDR3 nucleotides read TGTGCTAGTGTTACCCAGGGAACCTTCACAGATACGCAGTATTTT.

The count of this clone is one. This chain links TRBV7-6 with TRBJ1-2; 7 bases align to TRBD1. Germline CDR1 reads SGHVS; CDR2 reads FNYEAQ. V gave up 2 bases and J gave up 8 bases; unmatched junction bases: 8. CDR3 length: 14 amino acids. The CDR3 here is CASSLRQGGGGYTF. CDR3 in DNA: TGTGCCAGCAGCTTAAGGCAGGGGGGCGGCGGCTACACCTTC.

This rearrangement joins TRBV7-2 to TRBJ1-1; tentative D call: TRBD1 (6 bases). Germline V gene lookup returns CDR1 SGHTA and CDR2 FQGNSA. The CDR3 contains 13 residues. Trimming pared 10 bases from V and 1 base from J, leaving 13 bases between. CDR3 loop: CATRQDWNTEAFF. The DNA of the CDR3 is TGTGCCACACGACAGGACTGGAACACTGAAGCTTTCTTT.

This clone has a single count. The J gene is TRBJ2-3, the V gene TRBV5-5; TRBD2 matches at 10 bases. CDR1 SGHKS and CDR2 YYEKEE come from the germline V gene (reference sequence). The CDR3 loop spans 15 amino acids. Trimming removed 4 bases from V and 7 bases from J; junction bases left unmatched: 9. The CDR3 region is CASSRPSGGANTQYF. CDR3 nucleotides: TGTGCCAGCAGCCGCCCGAGCGGGGGGGCGAATACGCAGTATTTT.

This sequence joins TRBV9 and TRBJ1-5; TRBD1 agrees at 7 bases. The CDR3 is 15 residues long. Germline trimming cut 3 bases from V and 3 bases from J; bases unmatched to any gene: 6. Germline CDR1 SGDLS, CDR2 YYNGEE. CDR3 bases: TGTGCCAGCAGCGGCACAGGGGACTCCAATCAGCCCCAGCATTTT. This sequence encodes CASSGTGDSNQPQHF. Combining the CDR3 with reference TRBV9 and TRBJ1-5 gives the whole variable domain DSGVTQTPKHLITATGQRVTLRCSPRSGDLSVYWYQQSLDQGLQFLIQYYNGEERAKGNILERFSAQQFPDLHSELNLSSLELGDSALYFCASSGTGDSNQPQHFGDGTRLSIL.

The rearrangement joins TRBV10-3 to TRBJ1-2; D call uncertain. Trimming shortened V by 1 base and J by 2 bases, and 11 bases separated the two germline ends. CDR1 is ENHRY, CDR2 SYGVKD, per germline. The length of the CDR3 is 15 residues. The CDR3 DNA reads TGTGCCATCAGTGAGTTGAGACGAGGAAACTATGGCTACACCTTC. This encodes CAISELRRGNYGYTF.

In this sample, this clone turned up a few times. V gene TRBV19 combines with J gene TRBJ1-4, with 9 bases identical to TRBD1. Looked up from germline, CDR1 is LNHDA and CDR2 is SQIVND (reference sequence). V shed 7 bases and J 2 bases; nucleotides not matched to a gene: 8. CDR3 length equals 16 residues. CDR3 bases: TGTGCCAGTAAGGGGACAGGGCCCGCGACTAATGAAAAACTGTTTTTT. Translating gives CASKGTGPATNEKLFF.

This chain connects TRBV6-1 to TRBJ2-7, with D tentatively TRBD2 (5 bases). V was pared by 7 bases and J by 5 bases, with 9 bases between. This CDR3 contains 11 residues. Looked up from germline, CDR1 is MNHNS and CDR2 is SASEGT. The CDR3: CASIYGNEQYF. The CDR3 nucleotides read TGTGCCAGCATCTACGGGAACGAGCAGTACTTC.

This clone was seen once. The chain has TRBV19 and TRBJ2-5, with 8 bases identical to TRBD2. The CDR3 covers 16 residues. V was pared by 3 bases and J by 4 bases, with 10 bases of the junction left unmatched. In germline, CDR1 is LNHDA, CDR2 SQIVND (reference sequence). CDR3 nucleotides: TGTGCCAGTAGTATCCCCCGGGGGGGTAGTGGAGAGACCCAGTACTTC. Its translation: CASSIPRGGSGETQYF.